The 15 T cell receptor beta chains presented below share a single source sample, sequenced in a study of identical twins. TCRdb recomputed calls from the 5' RACE reads with MiXCR, one row per CDR3 protein. The repertoire consists of some 730,000 distinct CDR3 sequences, with 15% to 20% occurring once and the leading ten covering 10% to 15%. This sample was shared with a second study, whose subject was T cells expressing NK-cell markers.

Sequenced material: PBMCs. Receptors originate from a woman in her late teens or twenties in good health.

V gene TRBV5-1 combines with J gene TRBJ2-1; TRBD1 matches 7 bases. V gave up 0 bases and J gave up 6 bases; unmatched junction bases: 6. The CDR3 consists of 15 residues. In germline, CDR1 is SGHRS, CDR2 YFSETQ. DNA of the CDR3: TGCGCCAGCAGCTTGGGAGGGGGCGCGGGCAATGAGCAGTTCTTC. This sequence encodes CASSLGGGAGNEQFF. The full variable domain, with the rest looked up from reference TRBV5-1 and TRBJ2-1, is KAGVTQTPRYLIKTRGQQVTLSCSPISGHRSVSWYQQTPGQGLQFLFEYFSETQRNKGNFPGRFSGRQFSNSRSEMNVSTLELGDSALYLCASSLGGGAGNEQFFGPGTRLTVL.

This chain uses TRBV5-5 with TRBJ1-1; no clear D gene. The CDR3 spans 13 residues. Germline lookup yields CDR1 SGHKS and CDR2 YYEKEE (reference sequence). V lost 4 bases, J lost 6 bases, and 13 bases lay in between. The chain's CDR3 is CASSHGSYAEAFF. CDR3 nucleotide sequence: TGTGCCAGCAGCCACGGGTCGTACGCTGAAGCTTTCTTT.

The gene calls are TRBV19 and TRBJ1-2, with D perhaps matching TRBD1 (5 bases). CDR1 and CDR2 (germline): LNHDA, SQIVND (reference sequence). This CDR3 contains 15 residues. V lost 5 bases to trimming and J lost 4 bases, with 17 bases between them. CDR3 loop: CASSPRQSSGYGYTF. Written as DNA, the CDR3 is TGTGCCAGTAGTCCGCGACAGTCAAGTGGCTATGGCTACACCTTC. Using reference TRBV19 and TRBJ1-2 for the parts outside the CDR3, the full variable domain is DGGITQSPKYLFRKEGQNVTLSCEQNLNHDAMYWYRQDPGQGLRLIYYSQIVNDFQKGDIAEGYSVSREKKESFPLTVTSAQKNPTAFYLCASSPRQSSGYGYTFGSGTRLTVV.

The V gene is TRBV6-5, the J gene TRBJ2-7, with no clear D. CDR3 length equals 16 residues. Trimming cost V 2 bases and J 1 base, with 15 bases left between them. CDR1 and CDR2 (germline): MNHEY, SVGAGI. The CDR3 region is CASSYMVSGISYEQYF. CDR3 bases: TGTGCCAGCAGTTACATGGTTTCAGGCATTTCCTACGAGCAGTACTTC.

V gene TRBV12-3 or TRBV12-4 combines with J gene TRBJ1-2; D gene ambiguous. The CDR3 has 13 residues. V lost 2 bases and J lost 0, with 4 bases in between. The CDR3 DNA is TGTGCCAGCAGTTTAACGACTAACTATGGCTACACCTTC. It translates to CASSLTTNYGYTF.

The chain recombines TRBV24-1 with TRBJ1-2; weak D call: TRBD1 (5 bases). The CDR3 length is 14 residues. CDR1 is KGHDR and CDR2 is SFDVKD in the germline V gene. V dropped 3 bases and J dropped 8 bases, with 15 bases sitting between them. The CDR3 loop is CATSDGTGWDGYTF. The CDR3 nucleotides are TGTGCCACCAGTGATGGGACCGGGTGGGACGGCTACACCTTC.

The chain joins TRBV12-3 or TRBV12-4 to TRBJ1-1; D ambiguous. The CDR3 sequence is 11 residues long. V lost 4 bases and J lost 3, with 3 bases in between. CDR3 DNA: TGTGCCAGCAGTTGGTACACTGAAGCTTTCTTT. It translates to CASSWYTEAFF.

This clonotype has just a few counts. This chain uses TRBV12-3 or TRBV12-4 with TRBJ2-3; D perhaps matches TRBD2 (6 bases). The CDR3 is made up of 13 amino acids. V shed 10 bases and J shed 0 bases, with 11 bases lying between them. The CDR3 here is CATLAHSTDTQYF. The CDR3 DNA sequence: TGTGCCACCCTAGCGCATAGCACAGATACGCAGTATTTT.

This clonotype came up a few times. The chain couples TRBV5-6 to TRBJ2-7; tentative D call: TRBD2 (6 bases). The CDR3 extends over 15 amino acids. The germline V gene encodes CDR1 SGHDT and CDR2 YYEEEE. Trimming removed 2 bases at V and 1 base at J, with 13 bases between. The CDR3, as DNA: TGTGCCAGCAGCTTTACAGGAGGGGTTTCCTACGAGCAGTACTTC. It yields the protein CASSFTGGVSYEQYF.

J is TRBJ2-3 and V is TRBV25-1; 11 nucleotides align to TRBD2. CDR3 size: 15 residues. The trim removed 8 bases at V and 2 bases at J, leaving 6 bases unmatched. Germline assignment: CDR1 MGHDK and CDR2 SYGVNS. As DNA, the CDR3 is TGTGCCAGCGGGGGACTAGCGGCGTACACAGATACGCAGTATTTT. This translates into CASGGLAAYTDTQYF.

This clonotype has a handful of counts. V usage is TRBV4-1 and J usage is TRBJ1-6; no clear D gene. The V and J ends lost 2 bases and 7 bases respectively, with 9 bases between them. The germline gives CDR1 MGHRA, CDR2 YSYEKL. This CDR3 spans 14 amino acids. Here the CDR3 DNA reads TGCGCCAGCAGCCAACGGCAGAGGAATTCACCCCTCCACTTT. This encodes CASSQRQRNSPLHF.

This rearrangement joins TRBV25-1 to TRBJ2-7; weak D call: TRBD2 (6 bases). This CDR3 is built from 18 residues. Per the germline V gene, CDR1 is MGHDK and CDR2 is SYGVNS. Trimming took 3 bases from V and 3 from J, leaving 24 bases between them. The CDR3 sequence: CASSEGTGGVLGVYEQYF. CDR3 sequence (DNA): TGTGCCAGCAGTGAGGGTACGGGCGGGGTTTTGGGTGTCTACGAGCAGTACTTC.

V gene TRBV9 combines with J gene TRBJ2-1; 8 bases align to TRBD2. The CDR3 spans 15 residues. The trim removed 6 bases at V and 8 bases at J, leaving 13 bases unmatched. Germline V gene data show CDR1 as SGDLS and CDR2 as YYNGEE. As DNA, the CDR3 is TGTGCCAGCACCGAGGGCCAGCGGGGGTGGGATGAGCAGTTCTTC. As protein: CASTEGQRGWDEQFF.

This clonotype was counted between two and nine times. CDR3 in DNA: TGCGCCAGCAGCTTGGGAGGGCAAGGCTACACCTTC. Protein sequence: CASSLGGQGYTF. The chain couples TRBV5-1 to TRBJ1-2; D gene ambiguous. The germline CDR1 and CDR2 sequences are SGHRS and YFSETQ. Deletions cut 0 bases from V and 8 bases from J, with 8 bases between. The CDR3 is 12 amino acids.

This sequence joins TRBV29-1 and TRBJ2-7, with 10 positions matching TRBD1. V was clipped by 6 bases and J by 2 bases; unmatched bases: 4. This CDR3 comprises 13 residues. The germline V gene encodes CDR1 SQVTM and CDR2 ANQGSEA. In DNA form, the CDR3 reads TGCAGCGTGCGGACAGGGGGGACCTACGAGCAGTACTTC. Amino acids: CSVRTGGTYEQYF.